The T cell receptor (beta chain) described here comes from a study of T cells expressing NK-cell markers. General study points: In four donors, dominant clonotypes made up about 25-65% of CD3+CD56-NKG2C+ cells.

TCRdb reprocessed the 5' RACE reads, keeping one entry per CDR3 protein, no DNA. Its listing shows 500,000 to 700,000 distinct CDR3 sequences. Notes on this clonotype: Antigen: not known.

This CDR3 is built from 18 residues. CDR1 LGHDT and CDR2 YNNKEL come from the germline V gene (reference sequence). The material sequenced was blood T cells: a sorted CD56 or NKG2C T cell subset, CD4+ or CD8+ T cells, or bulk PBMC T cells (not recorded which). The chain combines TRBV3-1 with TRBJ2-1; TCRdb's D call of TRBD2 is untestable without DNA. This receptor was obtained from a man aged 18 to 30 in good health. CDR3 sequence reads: CASSQGLAGENSYNEQFF.